A selection of T cell receptor beta chains follows, all from one sample in a study of breast tumors, draining lymph nodes, adjacent tissues. TCRdb re-derived calls from the multiplex PCR reads in MiXCR, one entry per CDR3 protein. The sample lists a few hundred thousand distinct CDR3 sequences, under 40% occurring once. Source material: axillary lymph node tissue. The receptors were gathered from a female donor with breast cancer. Some clones in this sample may be carry-over from other donors' samples. The CDR3 runs from the conserved cysteine through the conserved F or W. A D gene is named only where the DNA matches it firmly. Expanded clones get a size class; other rows say once, few or many, or leave the size out.

V	D	J	size	CDR3	DNA
TRBV7-9	NA	TRBJ2-7	many	CASSSAPMEQYF	TGTGCCAGCAGCTCGGCGCCGATGGAGCAGTACTTC
TRBV6-1	NA	TRBJ1-2	many	CASSQGPVDYGYTF	TGTGCCAGCAGCCAGGGACCTGTGGATTATGGCTACACCTTC
TRBV11-2	NA	TRBJ2-2	many	CASSARSGASWTGELFF	TGTGCCAGCAGCGCGCGGTCAGGGGCGAGTTGGACCGGGGAGCTGTTTTTT
TRBV12-3/TRBV12-4	NA	TRBJ2-1	many	CASSLGQGGSRFF	TGTGCCAGCAGTTTAGGGCAGGGCGGTTCGAGGTTCTTC
TRBV20-1	NA	TRBJ1-2	many	CSAPDSFLNYGYTF	TGCAGTGCTCCGGACAGTTTCCTCAACTATGGCTACACCTTC
TRBV30	NA	TRBJ1-3	many	CAWSRQDSGNTIYF	TGTGCCTGGAGTCGACAGGACTCTGGAAACACCATATATTTT
TRBV7-2	NA	TRBJ2-6	NA	CANSLDGAGANVLPF	TGTGCCAACAGCCTAGACGGGGCCGGGGCCAACGTCCTGCCTTTC
TRBV18	NA	TRBJ2-5	NA	CASSPLRRGEQETQYF	TGTGCCAGCTCACCGCTGCGGCGGGGAGAACAAGAGACCCAGTACTTC
TRBV4-2	TRBD2	TRBJ2-2	NA	CASRSDGGDFGELSF	TGTGCCAGCAGATCTGATGGGGGGGATTTCGGGGAGCTGTCTTTT
TRBV5-8	TRBD1	TRBJ2-6	many	CASAPGDRGDSGANVLTF	TGTGCCAGCGCACCTGGGGACAGGGGGGACTCTGGGGCCAACGTCCTGACTTTC
TRBV11-2	TRBD2	TRBJ2-3	few	CASSSDRDYNTDTQYF	TGTGCCAGCAGCTCGGACCGGGACTACAACACAGATACGCAGTATTTT
TRBV5-1	NA	TRBJ2-7	many	CASSPGIYEQYF	TGCGCCAGCAGCCCCGGGATTTACGAGCAGTACTTC
TRBV24-1	NA	TRBJ2-5	NA	CATSVSGTDQETQYF	TGTGCCACCAGTGTCTCAGGGACGGACCAAGAGACCCAGTACTTC
TRBV6-2/TRBV6-3	NA	TRBJ2-6	NA	CASSLLGANALTF	TGTGCCAGCAGTCTTTTAGGGGCCAACGCCCTGACTTTC
TRBV12-3/TRBV12-4	TRBD2	TRBJ2-7	NA	CATMRRGGSF	TGTGCCACCATGCGCCGGGGGGGCAGTTTC
TRBV6-5	TRBD1	TRBJ2-1	NA	CASSYYPWTGEYNEQFF	TGTGCCAGCAGTTACTATCCCTGGACAGGGGAATATAATGAGCAGTTCTTC
TRBV10-2	NA	TRBJ2-5	many	CASSEVHETQYF	TGCGCCAGCAGTGAGGTCCACGAGACCCAGTACTTC
TRBV5-1	TRBD1	TRBJ1-1	NA	CASSLRQGIVGTEAFF	TGCGCCAGCAGCCTTCGACAGGGAATTGTGGGCACTGAAGCTTTCTTT
TRBV5-4	TRBD1	TRBJ1-4	once	CASSSTGRNEKLFF	TGTGCCAGCAGCTCGACAGGGCGAAATGAAAAACTGTTTTTT
TRBV10-1	TRBD1	TRBJ2-3	few	CASSENRGKDTQYF	TGCGCCAGCAGTGAAAACAGGGGTAAGGATACGCAGTATTTT
TRBV9	NA	TRBJ2-7	many	CASSVGATNYEQYF	TGTGCCAGCAGCGTAGGGGCCACGAACTACGAGCAGTACTTC
TRBV5-5	TRBD2	TRBJ2-1	many	CASSLRGLAVNNEQFF	TGTGCCAGCAGCTTGCGGGGACTAGCGGTCAACAATGAGCAGTTCTTC
TRBV10-3	NA	TRBJ1-1	NA	CAISDPTVHTEAFF	TGTGCCATCAGTGACCCGACAGTTCACACTGAAGCTTTCTTT
TRBV4-3	NA	TRBJ2-6	NA	CASSQRGRANVLTF	TGCGCCAGCAGCCAAAGGGGGAGGGCCAACGTCCTGACTTTC
TRBV5-4	NA	TRBJ2-7	many	CASSSLRGRGPYEQYF	TGTGCCAGCAGCTCCCTAAGGGGACGTGGGCCCTACGAGCAGTACTTC
TRBV27	NA	TRBJ1-6	few	CASSLLRRGSDNSPLHF	TGTGCCAGCAGTTTATTACGCAGGGGCAGTGATAATTCACCCCTCCACTTT